This passage covers 22 T cell receptor beta chains from one sample sequenced in a study of blood T cell repertoires in COVID-19. Clones were read by immunoSEQ multiplex PCR, and TCRdb kept only the in-frame ones, dropping some. The repertoire holds 200,000 to 250,000 clones, with 82% as singletons. The sample taken for sequencing was peripheral blood. These receptors were taken from a woman aged 70-85 years with COVID-19, enrolled during active disease.

The chain's CDR3 is CSVQLAGIYEQYF. The CDR3 bases are TGCAGCGTCCAACTAGCGGGAATATACGAGCAGTACTTC. V usage is TRBV29-1 and J usage is TRBJ2-7; TRBD2 aligns across 10 bases. After removal of 6 bases from V and 4 bases from J, the junction contained 6 bases not matched to a gene. The CDR3 has 13 amino acids. The germline V gene has CDR1 SQVTM and CDR2 ANQGSEA.

The V call is TRBV3-1 (or the pseudogene TRBV3-2), the J call TRBJ1-1; D might be TRBD1 (6 bases). Germline lookup yields CDR1 LGHDT and CDR2 YNNKEL (reference sequence). This CDR3 comprises 15 residues. The germline V and J ends were trimmed by 4 bases and 10 bases, with 22 bases remaining between them. The CDR3 DNA reads as TGTGCCAGCAGCCCCGAACGAGGATCGGGGGGGCGAGCTTTCTTT. It codes for CASSPERGSGGRAFF.

V gene TRBV24-1 combines with J gene TRBJ2-7; 7 nucleotides align to TRBD2. V dropped 5 bases and J dropped 3; count of bases not matched to a gene: 3. The CDR3 sequence is 13 residues long. Germline CDR1 reads KGHDR; CDR2 reads SFDVKD. CDR3: CATSGASGYEQYF. The CDR3 DNA sequence: TGTGCCACCAGTGGGGCTAGCGGCTACGAGCAGTACTTC.

With respect to this clone: Other nucleotide sequences from this sample produce the same CDR3. The chain is built from TRBV12-3 or TRBV12-4 and TRBJ1-1; TRBD1 might be the D (5 bases). V lost 3 bases and J 4 bases, leaving 9 bases between the germline ends. The CDR3 consists of 13 residues. This CDR3 is CASSLGGGTEAFF. The CDR3 DNA sequence: TGTGCCAGCAGTTTGGGCGGGGGCACTGAAGCTTTCTTT.

The J gene is TRBJ2-7, the V gene TRBV28; the match to TRBD1 covers 8 bases. The CDR3 is made up of 14 amino acids. The ends lost 3 bases at V and 4 bases at J; junction bases unmatched: 5. CDR1 and CDR2 (germline): MDHEN, SYDVKM. The DNA of the CDR3 is TGTGCCAGCAGTTTCGCAGGGGGCGCGTACGAGCAGTACTTC. It translates to CASSFAGGAYEQYF.

This chain uses TRBV6-4 with TRBJ1-5, with 8 positions matching TRBD1. The CDR3 contains 15 residues. The germline gives CDR1 MRHNA, CDR2 SNTAGT. V lost 7 bases, J lost 3 bases, and 8 bases stayed unmatched. The CDR3, as DNA: TGTGCCAGCATGAGGGGACAGGTTCTCAATCAGCCCCAGCATTTT. This sequence encodes CASMRGQVLNQPQHF.

The chain links TRBV9 to TRBJ2-1; 13 bases match TRBD2. V was clipped by 4 bases and J by 5 bases; unmatched bases: 15. CDR1 and CDR2 (germline): SGDLS, YYNGEE. The CDR3 length is 19 residues. The CDR3, as DNA: TGTGCCAGCAGCCCCCTTCCCGGGACTAGCGGGAAAGGGGACAATGAGCAGTTCTTC. Its translation is CASSPLPGTSGKGDNEQFF.

This clone was detected once. The chain couples TRBV30 to TRBJ1-5; 9 positions match TRBD1. Germline V lookup: CDR1 GTSNPN, CDR2 SVGIG (reference sequence). The CDR3 contains 16 residues. The trim removed 1 base at V and 0 bases at J, leaving 4 bases unmatched. CDR3 in amino acids: CAWSAADRGSNQPQHF. The DNA for the CDR3 is TGTGCCTGGAGTGCCGCGGACAGGGGTAGCAATCAGCCCCAGCATTTT.

This sequence joins TRBV6-6 and TRBJ2-7; 7 bases agree with TRBD1. The CDR3 totals 14 residues. Germline V gene data show CDR1 as MNHNY and CDR2 as SVGAGI (reference sequence). V shed 4 bases, J shed 3 bases, and the junction held 6 bases outside the gene matches. The CDR3 protein is CASSSQQGFYEQYF. CDR3 DNA: TGTGCCAGCAGTTCCCAACAGGGGTTCTACGAGCAGTACTTC.

This clone was recorded only once. The chain combines TRBV30 with TRBJ1-2, with a weak D call TRBD1 (5 bases). Trimming took 2 bases from V and 4 from J, leaving 14 bases between them. The CDR3 is 14 residues long. Germline V gene lookup returns CDR1 GTSNPN and CDR2 SVGIG (reference sequence). CDR3 nucleotides: TGTGCCTGGAGTACCAAGGGGAAACTCTATGGCTACACCTTC. It specifies CAWSTKGKLYGYTF.

The gene calls are TRBV30 and TRBJ2-7; TRBD2 might be the D (6 bases). This CDR3 is built from 15 residues. V lost 0 bases, J lost 7 bases, and 19 bases lay in between. CDR1 GTSNPN and CDR2 SVGIG come from the germline V gene (reference sequence). Here the CDR3 DNA reads TGTGCCTGGAGTGTCCCAATCACGAACGCGGGGGAGCAGTACTTC. Residues: CAWSVPITNAGEQYF.

The chain is built from TRBV7-8 and TRBJ2-7, with 13 bases fitting TRBD2. V lost 5 bases, J lost 2 bases, and 3 bases stayed unmatched. CDR1 and CDR2 from the germline V gene are SGHVS and FQNEAQ. The CDR3 is 15 residues long. The CDR3 loop is CASSRGTSGAYEQYF. The CDR3 DNA sequence: TGTGCCAGCAGCCGAGGGACTAGCGGGGCCTACGAGCAGTACTTC.

The rearrangement joins TRBV11-2 to TRBJ2-3, with D possibly TRBD1 on 5 matching bases. The CDR3 has 12 amino acids. V was shortened by 8 bases and J by 4 bases, with 10 bases between the two germline ends. CDR1 and CDR2 from the germline V gene are SGHAT and FQNNGV. The CDR3: CASQLGADTQYF. DNA of the CDR3: TGTGCCAGCCAATTAGGGGCAGATACGCAGTATTTT.

The chain has TRBV2 and TRBJ1-6; D remains unclear. The CDR3 is 15 residues long. The germline CDR1 and CDR2 sequences are SNHLY and FYNNEI. Trimming stripped 2 bases from V and 4 bases from J, with 9 bases between. The CDR3 reads CASSESSRYNSPLHF. CDR3 nucleotides: TGTGCCAGCAGTGAATCCTCACGGTATAATTCACCCCTCCACTTT. The variable domain in full, completed from reference TRBV2 and TRBJ1-6, reads EPEVTQTPSHQVTQMGQEVILRCVPISNHLYFYWYRQILGQKVEFLVSFYNNEISEKSEIFDDQFSVERPDGSNFTLKIRSTKLEDSAMYFCASSESSRYNSPLHFGNGTRLTVT.

This chain joins TRBV9 and TRBJ1-2; 8 positions match TRBD1. The CDR3 consists of 15 residues. The V gene end was trimmed by 0 bases and the J gene end by 4 bases; junction bases not matched to a gene: 5. CDR1 and CDR2 (germline): SGDLS, YYNGEE. The CDR3 DNA reads TGTGCCAGCAGCGTAGTAGGACAGGGCCCCTATGGCTACACCTTC. This sequence encodes CASSVVGQGPYGYTF.

The chain is built from TRBV19 and TRBJ2-7, with 10 bases aligning to TRBD1. The junction had 8 bases not matched to a gene; V was cut back by 5 bases and J by 1 base. Germline lookup yields CDR1 LNHDA and CDR2 SQIVND (reference sequence). This CDR3 region has 16 residues. CDR3 in DNA: TGTGCCAGTAGTCCTCGGCGGGGACAGGGGTCCTACGAGCAGTACTTC. Amino acid sequence: CASSPRRGQGSYEQYF. Looking up the rest from reference TRBV19 and TRBJ2-7 gives the full variable domain: DGGITQSPKYLFRKEGQNVTLSCEQNLNHDAMYWYRQDPGQGLRLIYYSQIVNDFQKGDIAEGYSVSREKKESFPLTVTSAQKNPTAFYLCASSPRRGQGSYEQYFGPGTRLTVT.

This clone was found a few times. The chain has TRBV30 and TRBJ1-6; a weak D match, TRBD1 (5 bases). The CDR3 runs to 14 residues. Deletions cut 0 bases from V and 8 bases from J, with 11 bases between. CDR1 GTSNPN and CDR2 SVGIG come from the germline V gene (reference sequence). The CDR3 loop is CAWSVALRDSPLHF. The CDR3 DNA reads TGTGCCTGGAGTGTAGCCCTCAGGGATTCACCCCTCCACTTT.

V usage is TRBV28 and J usage is TRBJ2-1, with D possibly being TRBD2 (6 bases). In germline, CDR1 is MDHEN, CDR2 SYDVKM. The CDR3 is 14 residues long. Trimming took off 6 bases at V and 4 bases at J, with 13 bases between the two ends. The DNA of the CDR3 is TGTGCCAGCAGCCCCGGGAGAGGTTACAATGAGCAGTTCTTC. This encodes CASSPGRGYNEQFF.

J is TRBJ1-1 and V is TRBV5-4, with D hard to call. Germline V lookup: CDR1 SGHNT, CDR2 YYREEE (reference sequence). Trimming removed 5 bases from V and 7 bases from J, with 21 bases in between. CDR3 length: 15 amino acids. CDR3 nucleotide sequence: TGTGCCAGCAGATTACCGGGGTTAGGTGGTAATGAAGCTTTCTTT. It specifies CASRLPGLGGNEAFF.

The chain joins TRBV7-2 to TRBJ1-5, with 9 positions matching TRBD1. This CDR3 is 14 amino acids long. Germline V gene data show CDR1 as SGHTA and CDR2 as FQGNSA. Trimming took 5 bases from V and 5 from J; bases not matched to a gene: 4. The CDR3 region is CASSRTGVDQPQHF. The CDR3, as DNA: TGTGCCAGCAGCCGGACAGGGGTAGATCAGCCCCAGCATTTT.

This rearrangement joins TRBV4-3 to TRBJ2-2; no clear D. CDR1 and CDR2 from the germline V gene are LGHNA and YSLEER. The CDR3 runs 12 residues. Trimming left V 4 bases short and J 7 bases short, with 7 bases between. Here the CDR3 DNA reads TGCGCCAGCAGCCGAAGCAACGGGGAGCTGTTTTTT. Translated: CASSRSNGELFF.

The V gene is TRBV27, the J gene TRBJ2-7; 7 bases align to TRBD1. Trimming cost V 3 bases and J 2 bases; bases outside gene matches: 19. The V gene's germline CDR1 is MNHEY and CDR2 SMNVEV (reference sequence). This CDR3 is built from 19 residues. The CDR3 nucleotides read TGTGCCAGCAGTTTCCTCCCTTCCGACAGGGCACCCGCCGCCTACGAGCAGTACTTC. Protein: CASSFLPSDRAPAAYEQYF.